Each of the 5 T cell receptor beta chains below was sequenced from the same sample in a study of cytomegalovirus exposure and HLA in healthy donors. The repertoire was sequenced with immunoSEQ multiplex PCR; TCRdb's copy has only in-frame clones and lacks some. The sample has tens of thousands of clones; 94% are singletons. The sequencing input was PBMCs. The receptors here all came from a woman in her late teens or twenties in good health and CMV-seronegative.

The V and J genes are TRBV25-1 and TRBJ2-1; tentative D call: TRBD1 (6 bases). This CDR3 is 15 amino acids long. V lost 2 bases and J lost 8, with 16 bases in between. Looked up from germline, CDR1 is MGHDK and CDR2 is SYGVNS. This chain's CDR3 is CASSETGLRLDEQFF. The CDR3 coding sequence is TGTGCCAGCAGTGAAACAGGGCTAAGACTGGATGAGCAGTTCTTC.

CDR3 nucleotides: TGTGCCAGCAGCTTAGATTCCTGGACAAAACAAGAGACCCAGTACTTC. This translates into CASSLDSWTKQETQYF. The chain uses TRBV11-2 and TRBJ2-5; possibly TRBD1 for D (5 bases). The CDR3 has 16 amino acids. V was trimmed by 0 bases and J by 2 bases, leaving 13 bases between them. CDR1 is SGHAT, CDR2 FQNNGV, per germline.

The CDR3 DNA sequence: TGTGCCAGCAGTCAGGAGGGGACAGGGCAGAACTATGGCTACACCTTC. Translation gives CASSQEGTGQNYGYTF. The chain links TRBV2 to TRBJ1-2; 9 bases fit TRBD1. Germline V gene sequence: CDR1 SNHLY, CDR2 FYNNEI. The V and J ends lost 5 bases and 2 bases, in that order; junction bases with no gene match: 9. The CDR3 is 16 amino acids.

As DNA, the CDR3 is TGTGCCAGCAGCGGAAACAGGGGCCGGGGGTATTCACCCCTCCACTTT. It is translated as CASSGNRGRGYSPLHF. The chain links TRBV9 to TRBJ1-6, with 7 bases fitting TRBD1. V was pared by 3 bases and J by 8 bases, with 11 bases of the junction left unmatched. The CDR3 is made up of 16 amino acids. CDR1 SGDLS and CDR2 YYNGEE come from the germline V gene.

The CDR3 DNA is TGTGCCAGCAGTCCAGATACTAGCGGGGGAACCTACGAGCAGTACTTC. Translation: CASSPDTSGGTYEQYF. V gene TRBV27 combines with J gene TRBJ2-7; 11 nucleotides align to TRBD2. The CDR3 sequence is 16 residues long. Germline assignment: CDR1 MNHEY and CDR2 SMNVEV (reference sequence). Germline trimming cut 5 bases from V and 2 bases from J; bases unmatched to any gene: 8.